Given below is one TCR beta chain in context. The antigen is not known. The sample originates from a study of T cell responses to AZD1222 COVID-19 vaccine. Study-wide findings and caveats: Repertoire samples came only from after the peak T cell response. Among those given AZD1222, only six or seven were seropositive at baseline.

This CDR3 region has 11 residues. Trimming took off 0 bases at V and 7 bases at J, with 4 bases between the two ends. CDR1 is SGHDT, CDR2 YYEEEE, per germline. Clones were read by immunoSEQ multiplex PCR, and TCRdb kept only the in-frame ones, dropping some. Seen here are 150,000 or so clones, roughly 89% observed once, and the top ten hold roughly 6.3%. The material was peripheral blood, obtained on day 0 of AZD1222 vaccination. The sequence was obtained from an adult in good health. The chain combines TRBV5-6 with TRBJ1-2; D is unresolved. The CDR3, as DNA: TGTGCCAGCAGCTTGGTGGGTGGCTACACCTTC. It yields the protein CASSLVGGYTF.